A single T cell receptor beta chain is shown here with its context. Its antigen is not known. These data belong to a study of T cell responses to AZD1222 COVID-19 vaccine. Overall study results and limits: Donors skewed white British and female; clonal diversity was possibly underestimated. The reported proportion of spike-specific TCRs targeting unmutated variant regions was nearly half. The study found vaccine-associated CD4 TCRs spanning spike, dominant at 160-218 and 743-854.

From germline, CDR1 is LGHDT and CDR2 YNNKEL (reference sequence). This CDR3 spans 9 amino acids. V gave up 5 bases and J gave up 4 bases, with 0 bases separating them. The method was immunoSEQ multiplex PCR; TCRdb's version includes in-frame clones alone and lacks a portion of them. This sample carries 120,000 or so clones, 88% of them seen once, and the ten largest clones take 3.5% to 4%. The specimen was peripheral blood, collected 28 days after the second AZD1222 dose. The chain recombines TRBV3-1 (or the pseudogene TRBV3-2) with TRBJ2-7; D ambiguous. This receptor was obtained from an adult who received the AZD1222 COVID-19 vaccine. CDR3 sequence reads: CASSYEQYF. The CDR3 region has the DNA TGTGCCAGCAGCTACGAGCAGTACTTC.